The 3 T cell receptor beta chains reported below all come from one sample, sequenced in a study of vaccination and CD4 T cells after COVID-19. These receptors' antigens are unknown. Regarding treatment: roughly 10-day PBMC culture with coronavirus spike peptide pools or control peptides (ViraFEST assay). Cultured CD4+ T-cell DNA underwent Oncomine TCR Beta short-read sequencing. TCRdb used MiXCR to reprocess the PCR reads, holding one entry per CDR3 protein. The table includes about 26,000 distinct CDR3 sequences, around 50% detected once. This specimen was CD4+ T cells from blood, cultured in vitro, taken before SARS-CoV-2 vaccination. Receptors were obtained from a human donor who received a COVID-19 vaccine.

The chain couples TRBV20-1 to TRBJ2-1, with D perhaps TRBD1 or TRBD2 (5 bases each). Trimming left V 0 bases short and J 9 bases short, with 21 bases between. Germline V gives CDR1 DFQATT, CDR2 SNEGSKA (reference sequence). CDR3 length: 16 residues. CDR3: CSARDGSVAGAAEQFF. CDR3 in DNA: TGCAGTGCTAGAGATGGTTCCGTGGCCGGGGCCGCTGAGCAGTTCTTC.

This clonotype was picked up one time. The chain links TRBV6-1 to TRBJ1-1, with D unresolved. V gave up 6 bases and J gave up 5 bases, with 4 bases separating them. From germline, CDR1 is MNHNS and CDR2 SASEGT. The CDR3 runs 10 residues. CDR3 residues: CASRVTEAFF. The CDR3 bases are TGTGCCAGCAGGGTTACTGAAGCTTTCTTT.

This clonotype has only a few counts. The chain combines TRBV19 with TRBJ1-6; the D gene is possibly TRBD1 (5 bases). Trimming left V 5 bases short and J 4 bases short, with 9 bases between. The CDR3 loop spans 14 amino acids. Germline V gene data show CDR1 as LNHDA and CDR2 as SQIVND (reference sequence). CDR3 loop: CASSAGRYNSPLHF. The CDR3 DNA follows: TGTGCCAGTAGTGCGGGACGGTATAATTCACCCCTCCACTTT.